What follows are 22 T cell receptor beta chains derived from one specimen sequenced in a study of sequential checkpoint blockade in melanoma. Data came from immunoSEQ multiplex PCR; TCRdb stores just in-frame clones and leaves some out. The sample lists tens of thousands of clones, roughly 89% occurring once. Sample treatment: randomized to nivolumab then ipilimumab (arm A) or the reverse (arm B). The material was CD8+ T cells sorted from blood (inferred from file names), obtained from a patient given nivolumab and ipilimumab in sequence. These receptors all come from a human donor with melanoma.

V and J are TRBV25-1 and TRBJ2-3, with 7 bases that match TRBD2. Looked up from germline, CDR1 is MGHDK and CDR2 is SYGVNS. The CDR3 spans 13 residues. V lost 8 bases to trimming and J lost 1 base; unmatched junction nucleotides: 3. This chain's CDR3 is CASLAVGTDTQYF. The CDR3, as DNA: TGTGCCAGCCTAGCGGTGGGCACAGATACGCAGTATTTT.

Only one count was recorded for this clone. The CDR3 loop reads CASSPWGLAEYNEQFF. The CDR3 DNA sequence: TGTGCCAGCAGCCCCTGGGGACTAGCGGAGTACAATGAGCAGTTCTTC. V usage is TRBV9 and J usage is TRBJ2-1, with TRBD2 identical over 11 bases. J lost 4 bases, V lost 4 bases, and 7 bases had no gene match. Germline-derived CDR1 and CDR2 are SGDLS and YYNGEE. The CDR3 is 16 amino acids.

This clone came up once. The rearrangement uses TRBV5-6 and TRBJ1-1; a weak D match, TRBD1 (5 bases). The CDR3 has 12 residues. V lost 4 bases to trimming and J lost 3 bases, with 7 bases between them. Germline CDR1 reads SGHDT; CDR2 reads YYEEEE. The CDR3 coding sequence is TGTGCCAGCAGCGGGGCGTACACTGAAGCTTTCTTT. Amino acid sequence: CASSGAYTEAFF.

The chain is built from TRBV11-2 and TRBJ2-7, with 10 positions matching TRBD2. The V gene's germline CDR1 is SGHAT and CDR2 FQNNGV. The CDR3 is 15 amino acids. V shed 5 bases and J 6 bases; nucleotides not matched to a gene: 10. The CDR3 DNA follows: TGTGCCAGCAGCACTGGACTAGCGGTTGACGGCGAGCAGTACTTC. Amino acid sequence: CASSTGLAVDGEQYF.

J is TRBJ2-7 and V is TRBV27; D possibly corresponds to TRBD1 (6 bases). Germline loops: CDR1 MNHEY, CDR2 SMNVEV (reference sequence). The CDR3 contains 14 residues. V lost 6 bases and J 2 bases, leaving 14 bases between the germline ends. This CDR3 is CASSPQGIAYEQYV. CDR3 in DNA: TGTGCCAGCAGCCCTCAGGGGATCGCCTACGAGCAGTACGTC.

This rearrangement joins TRBV28 to TRBJ2-7, with 7 nucleotides matching TRBD1. The CDR3 consists of 16 residues. Unmatched junction bases numbered 9, after V lost 4 bases and J lost 0 bases. Looked up from germline, CDR1 is MDHEN and CDR2 is SYDVKM. The CDR3 is CASSSDRRNRSYEQYV. The DNA for the CDR3 is TGTGCCAGCAGTTCGGACAGGCGAAACCGCTCCTACGAGCAGTACGTC.

This chain links TRBV5-4 with TRBJ2-1, with 8 bases lining up with TRBD2. CDR3 length equals 16 residues. CDR1 is SGHNT, CDR2 YYREEE, per germline (reference sequence). After removal of 0 bases from V and 12 bases from J, the junction contained 14 bases not matched to a gene. The CDR3 bases are TGTGCCAGCAGCTTGGGGGCGCGGGAGGCCCTGGGAGGGCAGTTCTTC. Translating it yields CASSLGAREALGGQFF.

The chain links TRBV5-4 to TRBJ2-1; 9 bases fit TRBD1. Germline values: CDR1 SGHNT, CDR2 YYREEE (reference sequence). This CDR3 has 14 amino acids. V shed 4 bases and J 5 bases; nucleotides not matched to a gene: 4. CDR3 sequence reads: CASSRGTGNNEQFF. The CDR3 region has the DNA TGTGCCAGCAGCCGGGGGACAGGGAACAATGAGCAGTTCTTC.

This rearrangement joins TRBV7-2 to TRBJ1-2; D is uncertain. The CDR3 is 13 amino acids. Germline-derived CDR1 and CDR2 are SGHTA and FQGNSA. V dropped 4 bases and J dropped 4 bases, with 10 bases sitting between them. The CDR3 here is CASSSTARYGYTF. CDR3 in DNA: TGTGCCAGCAGCTCTACAGCCCGCTATGGCTACACCTTC. The complete variable domain, with remaining parts taken from reference TRBV7-2 and TRBJ1-2, reads GAGVSQSPSNKVTEKGKDVELRCDPISGHTALYWYRQSLGQGLEFLIYFQGNSAPDKSGLPSDRFSAERTGGSVSTLTIQRTQQEDSAVYLCASSSTARYGYTFGSGTRLTVV.

This clone was seen only once. CDR3 DNA: TGTGCCAGCAGCGTAGTGGAGCTCACGAGCACAGATACGCAGTATTTT. It codes for CASSVVELTSTDTQYF. The chain combines TRBV9 with TRBJ2-3, with D unclear. Trimming shortened V by 0 bases and J by 0 bases, and 11 bases separated the two germline ends. The CDR3 has 16 residues. Germline V gene sequence: CDR1 SGDLS, CDR2 YYNGEE.

The chain combines TRBV7-9 with TRBJ2-7; the D is unclear. The CDR3 runs to 15 residues. Trimming took off 1 base at V and 0 bases at J, with 10 bases between the two ends. Germline V lookup: CDR1 SEHNR, CDR2 FQNEAQ (reference sequence). The CDR3 region has the DNA TGTGCCAGCAGCTTAGAACCCCTATTCTCCTACGAGCAGTACTTC. It codes for CASSLEPLFSYEQYF.

The chain joins TRBV11-2 to TRBJ2-3; D may be TRBD2 (6 bases). This CDR3 has 15 residues. Germline V CDR1 and CDR2: SGHAT, FQNNGV. The V gene lost 1 base and the J gene lost 0 bases, with 8 bases spanning the gap. CDR3 sequence: CASSLVGGSTDTQYF. The DNA of the CDR3 is TGTGCCAGCAGCTTAGTTGGAGGGAGCACAGATACGCAGTATTTT.

V gene TRBV2 combines with J gene TRBJ2-5; 7 bases are shared with TRBD1. The V segment lost 8 bases and the J segment 1 base; nucleotides outside the gene matches: 4. The CDR3 length is 13 residues. The V gene's germline CDR1 is SNHLY and CDR2 FYNNEI. CDR3 nucleotide sequence: TGTGCCAGCGAGAGACAGGGCCAAGAGACCCAGTACTTC. It encodes CASERQGQETQYF.

V and J are TRBV27 and TRBJ2-1; tentatively, D is TRBD2 (6 bases). Trimming stripped 1 base from V and 1 base from J, with 8 bases between. The germline V gene has CDR1 MNHEY and CDR2 SMNVEV (reference sequence). The CDR3 runs 15 residues. CDR3 amino acids: CASSLWSGSYNEQFF. The CDR3 DNA is TGTGCCAGCAGTTTATGGAGCGGGTCCTACAATGAGCAGTTCTTC.

DNA for the CDR3: TGTGCCAGCAGTTACCAGGGTAGCGGGAGTTCCTACGAGCAGTACTTC. It codes for CASSYQGSGSSYEQYF. The chain is built from TRBV6-5 and TRBJ2-7; 9 nucleotides match TRBD2. Germline V gives CDR1 MNHEY, CDR2 SVGAGI. V lost 2 bases, J lost 1 base, and 6 bases stayed unmatched. The CDR3 runs to 16 residues.

The chain combines TRBV5-1 with TRBJ2-5, with a tentative D call TRBD2 (5 bases). The CDR3 extends over 13 amino acids. V shed 4 bases and J shed 11 bases, with 18 bases lying between them. Germline V CDR1 and CDR2: SGHRS, YFSETQ. The CDR3 here is CASSPGLGGEQYF. The CDR3 region has the DNA TGCGCCAGCAGCCCTGGACTGGGTGGGGAGCAGTACTTC.

The chain has TRBV15 and TRBJ2-3, with a possible D match to TRBD2 (6 bases). The CDR3 consists of 18 residues. Germline CDR1 LNHNV, CDR2 YYDKDF (reference sequence). V dropped 0 bases and J dropped 6 bases, with 22 bases sitting between them. CDR3 sequence (DNA): TGTGCCACCAGCAGAGACGAATTTGGCGGAGGGGAAGGGGATACGCAGTATTTT. The encoded protein is CATSRDEFGGGEGDTQYF.

The chain combines TRBV2 with TRBJ1-2; 7 bases map to TRBD1. The CDR3 is made up of 15 amino acids. In germline, CDR1 is SNHLY, CDR2 FYNNEI. With V trimmed by 7 bases and J by 5 bases, 13 bases remained unmatched. The CDR3 bases are TGTGCCAGCACTGGACAGGCCGACCGATCTTATGGCTACACCTTC. Protein product: CASTGQADRSYGYTF.

The chain recombines TRBV29-1 with TRBJ2-3; possible D gene TRBD2, 6 bases. Germline V gene sequence: CDR1 SQVTM, CDR2 ANQGSEA. The CDR3 totals 14 residues. Trimming took off 1 base at V and 8 bases at J, with 16 bases between the two ends. Here the CDR3 DNA reads TGCAGCGTTGAAGGGCCCGGGAGAGAAGCTACGCAGTATTTT. Protein: CSVEGPGREATQYF.

This clone came up a few times. The chain carries TRBV10-3 and TRBJ2-7; D is unresolved. The germline V and J ends were trimmed by 6 bases and 7 bases, with 16 bases remaining between them. CDR1 and CDR2 from the germline V gene are ENHRY and SYGVKD. The CDR3 is 13 amino acids. The CDR3 DNA reads as TGTGCCATCAGGTTTGCGGAGTTGGAGGAGCAGTACTTC. Amino acids: CAIRFAELEEQYF.

The chain employs TRBV4-1 and TRBJ2-5; D uncertain. The end of the DNA aligns better with TRBJ2-7, so the J call may be wrong. This CDR3 is built from 15 residues. The germline CDR1 and CDR2 sequences are MGHRA and YSYEKL. CDR3 region: CASSQESRPSYEQYF. Here the CDR3 DNA reads TGCGCCAGCAGCCAAGAGTCGCGCCCCTCCTACGAGCAGTACTTC.

The chain employs TRBV6-4 and TRBJ2-3; TRBD2 aligns across 12 bases. The CDR3 has 16 residues. Germline values: CDR1 MRHNA, CDR2 SNTAGT. V lost 2 bases, J lost 0 bases, and 0 bases stayed unmatched. The CDR3 region is CASSDGTSGSTDTQYF. The CDR3 DNA follows: TGTGCCAGCAGTGACGGGACTAGCGGGAGCACAGATACGCAGTATTTT.